Presented here are 2 T cell receptor beta chains from one specimen sequenced in a study of T cell repertoires in cytomegalovirus infection. Which antigens these TCRs recognize remains unknown. Using its own MiXCR run on the reads, TCRdb lists one record per CDR3 protein. The table shows approximately 470,000 distinct CDR3 sequences, with roughly 43% occurring only once. Sequencing used cultured PBMCs, obtained from culture after CMV antigen stimulation. The receptors here all came from a human donor in good health (CMV status not recorded). Some clones in this sample may be carry-over from other donors' samples.

The chain joins TRBV12-3 or TRBV12-4 to TRBJ1-2; 8 nucleotides align to TRBD1. The J segment lost 8 bases and the V segment lost 5 bases, leaving 7 bases of the junction unmatched. The CDR3 runs 13 residues. The CDR3: CASSTWTGNGYTF. The CDR3 DNA reads TGTGCCAGCAGTACCTGGACAGGGAACGGCTACACCTTC.

The chain uses TRBV12-5 and TRBJ2-7; 7 bases line up with TRBD1. The CDR3 is 13 amino acids. The germline gives CDR1 LGHNT, CDR2 FRNRAP. V lost 1 base, J lost 4 bases, and 1 base stayed unmatched. Here the CDR3 reads CASGLGTGYEQYF. In DNA, the CDR3 is TGTGCTAGTGGTTTGGGGACAGGTTACGAGCAGTACTTC.